A selection of T cell receptor beta chains follows, all from one sample in a study of T cell repertoires in cytomegalovirus infection. These receptors' antigens are unknown. TCRdb recomputed calls from the reads with MiXCR, one row per CDR3 protein. The table has 550,000 to 850,000 distinct CDR3 sequences, around a third seen once. The input for sequencing was cultured PBMCs, taken from culture after CMV antigen stimulation. The receptors shown here come from a human donor in good health (CMV status not recorded). Some clones in this sample may be carry-over from other donors' samples. Each CDR3 is given with its conserved first and last residue. The order of the fields is V gene, CDR3 length, D gene, clone size, J gene, CDR3 DNA, CDR3 protein. D genes are given only for firm matches. Clone size appears in some rows only: once, few, many, or a class for an expanded clone.

TRBV6-6	14	TRBD1	.	TRBJ1-6	TGTGCCAGCAGTTCAAGGACAGGGGAATCACCCCTCCACTTT	CASSSRTGESPLHF
TRBV6-2/TRBV6-3	11	.	.	TRBJ1-5	TGTGCCAGCAGTTACAGTCAGGTCCAGCATTTT	CASSYSQVQHF
TRBV5-1	14	.	.	TRBJ1-2	TGCGCCAGCAGCTTTCGGGTTGACAGCTATGGCTACACCTTC	CASSFRVDSYGYTF
TRBV5-4	14	.	.	TRBJ2-3	TGTGCCAGCAGCTTGGGGCTATCCCAAGATACGCAGTATTTT	CASSLGLSQDTQYF
TRBV7-2	11	.	many	TRBJ2-3	TGTGCCAGCAGCCTGATAGATACGCAGTATTTT	CASSLIDTQYF
TRBV7-9	16	TRBD2	.	TRBJ2-1	TGTGCCAGCAGCTTAGAGGGGACTAGTCGTAGCAATGAGCAGTTCTTC	CASSLEGTSRSNEQFF
TRBV23-1	15	.	few	TRBJ1-5	TGCGCCAGCAGTCACGGCCTTAATAGCAATCAGCCCCAGCATTTT	CASSHGLNSNQPQHF
TRBV7-6	16	TRBD1	.	TRBJ2-6	TGTGCCAGCAGCACAAATACAGGGGCTGGGGCCAACGTCCTGACTTTC	CASSTNTGAGANVLTF
TRBV7-2	15	.	.	TRBJ2-7	TGTGCCAGCAGCTTAAATGGCGGACTCTCCTACGAGCAGTACTTC	CASSLNGGLSYEQYF
TRBV2	19	.	few	TRBJ1-5	TGTGCCAGCAGCACCCAACAGGGAAGAGGCATGATGGGCAATCAGCCCCAGCATTTT	CASSTQQGRGMMGNQPQHF